This T cell receptor (beta chain) was sequenced in a study of T cells after somatic rescue of genetic block. Sequenced by immunoSEQ multiplex PCR; TCRdb stores in-frame clones only, minus some. The sample shows approximately 71,000 clones, roughly 90% of them seen only once. The V end was cut by 2 bases, the J end by 4 bases, with 8 bases between. CDR3 length: 13 amino acids. Germline V gives CDR1 MNHEY, CDR2 SVGAGI. The chain employs TRBV6-5 and TRBJ1-1, with no clear D. Sequences were obtained from peripheral blood mononuclear cells (PBMCs). This TCR derives from a man aged 40-49 years. The CDR3 reads CASSYESVTEAFF. CDR3 nucleotide sequence: TGTGCCAGCAGTTACGAGTCAGTCACTGAAGCTTTCTTT.